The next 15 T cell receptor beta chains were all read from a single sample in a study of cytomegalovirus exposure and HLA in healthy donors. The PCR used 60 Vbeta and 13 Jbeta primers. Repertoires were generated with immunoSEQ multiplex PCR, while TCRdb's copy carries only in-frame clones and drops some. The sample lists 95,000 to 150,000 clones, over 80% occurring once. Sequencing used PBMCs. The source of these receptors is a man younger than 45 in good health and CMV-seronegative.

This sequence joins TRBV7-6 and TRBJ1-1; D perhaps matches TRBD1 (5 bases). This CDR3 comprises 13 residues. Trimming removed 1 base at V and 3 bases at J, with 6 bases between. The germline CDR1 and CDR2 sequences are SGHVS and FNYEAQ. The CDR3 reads CASSLGGDTEAFF. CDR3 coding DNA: TGTGCCAGCAGCTTAGGGGGGGACACTGAAGCTTTCTTT.

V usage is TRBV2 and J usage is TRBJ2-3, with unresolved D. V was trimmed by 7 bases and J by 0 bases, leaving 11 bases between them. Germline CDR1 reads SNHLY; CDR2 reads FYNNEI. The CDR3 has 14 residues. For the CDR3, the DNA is TGTGCCAGCACCGAGGTTCATAGCACAGATACGCAGTATTTT. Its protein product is CASTEVHSTDTQYF.

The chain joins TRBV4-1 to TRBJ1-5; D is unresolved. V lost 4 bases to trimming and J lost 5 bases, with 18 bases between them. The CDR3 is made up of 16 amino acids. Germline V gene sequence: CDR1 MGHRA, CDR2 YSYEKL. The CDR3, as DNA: TGCGCCAGCAGCCCATCGGAGTCCCACAACCATCAGCCCCAGCATTTT. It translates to CASSPSESHNHQPQHF.

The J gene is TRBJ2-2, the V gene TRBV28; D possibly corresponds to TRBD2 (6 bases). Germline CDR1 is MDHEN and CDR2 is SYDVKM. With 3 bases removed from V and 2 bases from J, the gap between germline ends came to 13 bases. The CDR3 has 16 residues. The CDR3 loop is CASSFLAAGNTGELFF. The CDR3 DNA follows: TGTGCCAGCAGTTTCTTAGCCGCGGGAAACACCGGGGAGCTGTTTTTT.

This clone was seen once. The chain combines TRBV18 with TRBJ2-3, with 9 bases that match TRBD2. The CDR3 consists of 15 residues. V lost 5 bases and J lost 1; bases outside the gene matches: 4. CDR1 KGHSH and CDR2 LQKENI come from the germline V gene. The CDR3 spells CASSFSSGGTDTQYF. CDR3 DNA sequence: TGTGCCAGCTCATTCTCTAGCGGGGGCACAGATACGCAGTATTTT.

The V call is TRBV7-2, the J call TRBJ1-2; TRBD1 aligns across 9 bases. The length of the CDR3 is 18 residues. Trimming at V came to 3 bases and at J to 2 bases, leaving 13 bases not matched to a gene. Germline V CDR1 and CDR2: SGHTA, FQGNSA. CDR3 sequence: CASSFRTGVVRTNYGYTF. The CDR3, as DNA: TGTGCCAGCAGCTTCCGGACAGGGGTAGTGCGGACCAACTATGGCTACACCTTC.

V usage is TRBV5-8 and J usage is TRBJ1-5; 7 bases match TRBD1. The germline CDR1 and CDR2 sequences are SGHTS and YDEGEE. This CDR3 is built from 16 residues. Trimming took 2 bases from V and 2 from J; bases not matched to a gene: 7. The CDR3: CASSFLRRGGNQPQHF. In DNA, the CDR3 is TGTGCCAGCAGCTTTTTGCGCAGGGGGGGCAATCAGCCCCAGCATTTT.

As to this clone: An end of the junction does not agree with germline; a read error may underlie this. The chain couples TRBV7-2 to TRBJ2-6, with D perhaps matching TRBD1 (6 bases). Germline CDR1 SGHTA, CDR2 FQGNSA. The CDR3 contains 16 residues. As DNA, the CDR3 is TGTGCCAGCAGCTACCATCCAGGGGCTGGGGCCAACGGCCTGACTTTC. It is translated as CASSYHPGAGANGLTF.

In DNA form, the CDR3 reads TGTGCCAGTAGTATACGGGGGCAGGGGGCTGGGAATCAGCCCCAGCATTTT. Amino acids: CASSIRGQGAGNQPQHF. This rearrangement joins TRBV19 to TRBJ1-5; TRBD1 agrees at 8 bases. V gave up 2 bases and J gave up 4 bases; unmatched junction bases: 10. The germline V gene has CDR1 LNHDA and CDR2 SQIVND (reference sequence). The CDR3 runs to 17 residues. The full variable domain, rest sourced from reference TRBV19 and TRBJ1-5, is DGGITQSPKYLFRKEGQNVTLSCEQNLNHDAMYWYRQDPGQGLRLIYYSQIVNDFQKGDIAEGYSVSREKKESFPLTVTSAQKNPTAFYLCASSIRGQGAGNQPQHFGDGTRLSIL.

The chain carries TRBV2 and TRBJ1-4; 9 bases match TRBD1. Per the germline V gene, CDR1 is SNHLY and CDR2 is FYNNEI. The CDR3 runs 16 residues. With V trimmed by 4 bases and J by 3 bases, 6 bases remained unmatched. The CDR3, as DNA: TGTGCCAGCAGTGGAGAGGGACAGGGACCTAATGAAAAACTGTTTTTT. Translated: CASSGEGQGPNEKLFF.

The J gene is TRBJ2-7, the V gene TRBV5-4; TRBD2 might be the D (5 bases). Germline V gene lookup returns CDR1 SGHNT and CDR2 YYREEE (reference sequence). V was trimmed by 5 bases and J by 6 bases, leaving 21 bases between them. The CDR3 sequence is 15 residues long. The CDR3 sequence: CASSRDRTPLGEQYF. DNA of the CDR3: TGTGCCAGCAGTCGGGATCGGACTCCACTTGGCGAGCAGTACTTC. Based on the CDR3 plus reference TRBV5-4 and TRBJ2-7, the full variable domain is ETGVTQSPTHLIKTRGQQVTLRCSSQSGHNTVSWYQQALGQGPQFIFQYYREEENGRGNFPPRFSGLQFPNYSSELNVNALELDDSALYLCASSRDRTPLGEQYFGPGTRLTVT.

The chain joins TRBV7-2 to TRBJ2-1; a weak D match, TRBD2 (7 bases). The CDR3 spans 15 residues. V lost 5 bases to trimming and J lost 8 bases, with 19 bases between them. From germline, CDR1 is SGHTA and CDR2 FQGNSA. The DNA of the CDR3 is TGTGCCAGCAGCCCGGGGGGCGGGAAGTTCGATGAGCAGTTCTTC. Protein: CASSPGGGKFDEQFF.

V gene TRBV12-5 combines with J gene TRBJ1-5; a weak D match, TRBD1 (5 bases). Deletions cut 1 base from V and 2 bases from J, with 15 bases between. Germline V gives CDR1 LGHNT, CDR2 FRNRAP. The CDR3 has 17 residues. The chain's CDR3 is CASGLDEEGQGNQPQHF. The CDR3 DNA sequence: TGTGCTAGTGGTTTGGACGAGGAGGGGCAGGGCAATCAGCCCCAGCATTTT.

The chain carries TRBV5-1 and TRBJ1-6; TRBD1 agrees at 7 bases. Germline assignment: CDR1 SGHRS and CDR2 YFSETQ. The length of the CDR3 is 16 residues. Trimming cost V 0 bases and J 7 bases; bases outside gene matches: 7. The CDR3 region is CASSLGQGIKNSPLHF. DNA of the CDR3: TGCGCCAGCAGCTTGGGACAGGGAATTAAAAATTCACCCCTCCACTTT.

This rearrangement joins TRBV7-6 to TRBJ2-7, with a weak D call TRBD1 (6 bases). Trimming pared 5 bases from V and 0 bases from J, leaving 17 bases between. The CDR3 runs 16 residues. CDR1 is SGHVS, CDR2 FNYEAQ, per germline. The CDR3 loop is CASSLWDTESSYEQYF. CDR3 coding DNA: TGTGCCAGCAGCCTATGGGACACGGAGAGCTCCTACGAGCAGTACTTC.